Listed here are 24 T cell receptor beta chains from one sample, sequenced in a study of graft-versus-host responses after intestinal transplantation. Using immunoSEQ multiplex PCR, the repertoire was profiled, and TCRdb retains in-frame clones only, with some absent. The repertoire holds under 45,000 clones, with roughly nine tenths as singletons. This specimen was PBMCs, taken almost 270 days after transplant. Receptor source: a human patient who received an intestinal transplant, so some T cells may come from the graft donor.

This clone was observed once. V is TRBV5-3 and J is TRBJ2-5; D is perhaps TRBD2 (5 bases). TRBV5-3 has ORF status, its function being uncertain. Trimming took off 1 base at V and 3 bases at J, with 19 bases between the two ends. CDR3 length equals 17 residues. The CDR3 region has the DNA TGTGCCAGAAGCTTGTTCACAGTAGGGAAGGGAGAAGAGACCCAGTACTTC. Amino acid sequence: CARSLFTVGKGEETQYF.

This clone was observed a single time. V usage is TRBV7-3 and J usage is TRBJ1-1, with 9 bases lining up with TRBD1. V lost 5 bases and J lost 6; bases outside the gene matches: 1. The CDR3 is made up of 12 amino acids. Germline lookup yields CDR1 SGHTA and CDR2 FQGTGA. The CDR3 is CASSTGGPEAFF. CDR3 bases: TGTGCCAGCAGCACAGGGGGCCCTGAAGCTTTCTTT.

The chain couples TRBV12-5 to TRBJ2-7, with TRBD1 identical over 7 bases. V dropped 1 base and J dropped 1; count of bases not matched to a gene: 10. Germline CDR1 LGHNT, CDR2 FRNRAP. The CDR3 is 17 amino acids. CDR3 sequence: CASGLDSLPGQSYEQYF. The CDR3 DNA is TGTGCTAGTGGTTTGGACTCCCTACCGGGACAGTCCTACGAGCAGTACTTC.

This clone was picked up a small number of times. This chain links TRBV4-3 with TRBJ2-7; 9 bases fit TRBD1. The J segment lost 7 bases and the V segment lost 8 bases, leaving 15 bases of the junction unmatched. The CDR3 sequence is 15 residues long. Per the germline V gene, CDR1 is LGHNA and CDR2 is YSLEER. CDR3 nucleotides: TGCGCCAGCGAATCCTCCGGGACAGGGATCGGGGAGCAGTACTTC. The encoded protein is CASESSGTGIGEQYF.

The chain carries TRBV2 and TRBJ2-5; 7 bases line up with TRBD1. The germline gives CDR1 SNHLY, CDR2 FYNNEI. The J segment lost 1 base and the V segment lost 10 bases, leaving 12 bases of the junction unmatched. This CDR3 comprises 15 residues. The CDR3 here is CANRWGQTFQETQYF. CDR3 DNA: TGTGCCAACCGCTGGGGACAGACTTTCCAAGAGACCCAGTACTTC.

This sequence joins TRBV2 and TRBJ2-7, with D unresolved. The CDR3 extends over 14 amino acids. The V gene lost 2 bases and the J gene lost 2 bases, with 10 bases spanning the gap. CDR1 is SNHLY, CDR2 FYNNEI, per germline. CDR3 DNA: TGTGCCAGCAGTGAACGCCCACCAACCTACGAGCAGTACTTC. Translating gives CASSERPPTYEQYF.

The J gene is TRBJ2-3, the V gene TRBV11-2; D possibly corresponds to TRBD2 (6 bases). Germline lookup yields CDR1 SGHAT and CDR2 FQNNGV. This CDR3 contains 17 residues. Deletions cut 1 base from V and 4 bases from J, with 18 bases between. The CDR3: CASSLVGTLPGADTQYF. CDR3 nucleotide sequence: TGTGCCAGCAGCTTAGTGGGGACTCTCCCCGGGGCAGATACGCAGTATTTT.

The V gene is TRBV6-1, the J gene TRBJ1-1; D gene ambiguous. Germline CDR1 is MNHNS and CDR2 is SASEGT. The CDR3 sequence is 14 residues long. Trimming removed 1 base from V and 5 bases from J, with 11 bases in between. CDR3 protein: CASSEDWDQTEAFF. The DNA for the CDR3 is TGTGCCAGCAGTGAAGACTGGGATCAAACTGAAGCTTTCTTT.

This clone was picked up a small number of times. The chain is built from TRBV6-4 and TRBJ2-1; 8 nucleotides agree with TRBD2. Germline V gene data show CDR1 as MRHNA and CDR2 as SNTAGT. The CDR3 covers 13 residues. Trimming cost V 2 bases and J 6 bases; bases outside gene matches: 0. CDR3 sequence: CASSDGTSNEQFF. CDR3 in DNA: TGTGCCAGCAGTGACGGGACTAGCAATGAGCAGTTCTTC.

This chain links TRBV6-8 with TRBJ2-7; TRBD2 matches at 14 bases. The CDR3 loop spans 15 amino acids. Germline lookup yields CDR1 MNHGY and CDR2 SAAAGT. Trimming cost V 7 bases and J 6 bases; bases outside gene matches: 8. CDR3 region: CASKGPGLAGGEQYF. In DNA form, the CDR3 reads TGTGCCAGCAAGGGACCAGGACTAGCGGGGGGCGAGCAGTACTTC.

The chain carries TRBV9 and TRBJ2-7, with 10 positions matching TRBD2. In germline, CDR1 is SGDLS, CDR2 YYNGEE. The CDR3 runs 15 residues. V lost 0 bases, J lost 2 bases, and 2 bases stayed unmatched. The CDR3 region has the DNA TGTGCCAGCAGCGTAGGTACTAGCGGGGCCTACGAGCAGTACTTC. This codes for CASSVGTSGAYEQYF.

In this sample, this clone turned up once. The chain combines TRBV18 with TRBJ1-2, with D tentatively TRBD1 (6 bases). The germline gives CDR1 KGHSH, CDR2 LQKENI. The ends were cut back, 3 bases at V and 6 bases at J, with 11 bases in the middle. The CDR3 runs 13 residues. The CDR3 DNA reads as TGTGCCAGCTCACCCCGGGGGCAGGATGGCTACACCTTC. Translating it yields CASSPRGQDGYTF.

The chain employs TRBV19 and TRBJ2-7, with D possibly TRBD1 on 6 matching bases. Deletions cut 1 base from V and 1 base from J, with 8 bases between. This CDR3 is built from 14 residues. Per the germline V gene, CDR1 is LNHDA and CDR2 is SQIVND (reference sequence). The CDR3 is CASSIGGHSYEQYF. CDR3 sequence (DNA): TGTGCCAGTAGTATAGGGGGGCATTCCTACGAGCAGTACTTC.

The chain carries TRBV9 and TRBJ2-3, with D perhaps being TRBD1 or TRBD2 (6 bases each). Germline V lookup: CDR1 SGDLS, CDR2 YYNGEE. V lost 2 bases, J lost 3 bases, and 16 bases lay in between. This CDR3 comprises 16 residues. The CDR3 here is CASSVGVGGITDTQYF. DNA of the CDR3: TGTGCCAGCAGCGTTGGTGTAGGGGGGATTACAGATACGCAGTATTTT. Supplemented by reference TRBV9 and TRBJ2-3, the full variable domain reads DSGVTQTPKHLITATGQRVTLRCSPRSGDLSVYWYQQSLDQGLQFLIQYYNGEERAKGNILERFSAQQFPDLHSELNLSSLELGDSALYFCASSVGVGGITDTQYFGPGTRLTVL.

This chain links TRBV18 with TRBJ1-2; D perhaps matches TRBD1 (6 bases). V lost 4 bases and J 2 bases, leaving 14 bases between the germline ends. CDR1 is KGHSH and CDR2 is LQKENI in the germline V gene. CDR3 size: 15 residues. CDR3 amino acids: CASSQDRAQNYGYTF. The DNA of the CDR3 is TGTGCCAGCTCACAGGACAGAGCACAAAACTATGGCTACACCTTC.

The chain couples TRBV10-3 to TRBJ2-3; TRBD2 agrees at 14 bases. Germline V gene data show CDR1 as ENHRY and CDR2 as SYGVKD. CDR3 size: 14 residues. The ends lost 6 bases at V and 4 bases at J; junction bases unmatched: 0. Written as DNA, the CDR3 is TGTGCCATCAGGACTAGCGGGGGGGCAGATACGCAGTATTTT. Amino acid sequence: CAIRTSGGADTQYF.

The chain carries TRBV4-1 and TRBJ2-1; perhaps TRBD2 as D (5 bases). Per the germline V gene, CDR1 is MGHRA and CDR2 is YSYEKL. Trimming removed 0 bases from V and 4 bases from J, with 7 bases in between. The CDR3 extends over 14 amino acids. CDR3 nucleotides: TGCGCCAGCAGCCAAGATCGCGGGTACAATGAGCAGTTCTTC. Translating it yields CASSQDRGYNEQFF.

This clone was observed a handful of times. The chain carries TRBV29-1 and TRBJ2-2; D is undetermined. Trimming took off 7 bases at V and 2 bases at J, with 11 bases between the two ends. This CDR3 spans 13 amino acids. In germline, CDR1 is SQVTM, CDR2 ANQGSEA. The CDR3 here is CSAEAFNTGELFF. CDR3 nucleotides: TGCAGCGCCGAGGCATTTAACACCGGGGAGCTGTTTTTT.

V usage is TRBV7-6 and J usage is TRBJ2-5; D possibly corresponds to TRBD1 (6 bases). This CDR3 has 17 amino acids. Deletions cut 2 bases from V and 1 base from J, with 17 bases between. In germline, CDR1 is SGHVS, CDR2 FNYEAQ. The CDR3 is CASSLRGGRGIQETQYF. For the CDR3, the DNA is TGTGCCAGCAGCTTAAGAGGGGGAAGGGGGATCCAAGAGACCCAGTACTTC.

V gene TRBV10-1 combines with J gene TRBJ2-2; D is uncertain. The V end was cut by 4 bases, the J end by 2 bases, with 5 bases between. This CDR3 has 13 amino acids. In germline, CDR1 is WNHNN, CDR2 SYGVQD (reference sequence). The CDR3 region is CASSVVNTGELFF. The CDR3 DNA is TGCGCCAGCAGTGTGGTTAACACCGGGGAGCTGTTTTTT.

Here the CDR3 reads CASSEVAGGHGSDTQYF. Here the CDR3 DNA reads TGTGCCAGCAGTGAAGTAGCGGGGGGGCATGGTTCAGATACGCAGTATTTT. This sequence joins TRBV6-1 and TRBJ2-3; 11 bases are a match to TRBD2. The CDR3 is 17 residues long. Trimming took 1 base from V and 4 from J; bases not matched to a gene: 7. Germline V gene lookup returns CDR1 MNHNS and CDR2 SASEGT.

As regards this clone: The junction departs from the called germline gene at one end, perhaps through a read error. V gene TRBV5-1 combines with J gene TRBJ2-3, with TRBD1 matching 7 bases. CDR3 length equals 15 residues. CDR1 is SGHRS and CDR2 is YFSETQ in the germline V gene. The CDR3 region is CASSLEGFRTGTQYF. CDR3 bases: TGCGCCAGCAGCTTGGAGGGGTTTAGGACAGGTACGCAGTATTTT.

J is TRBJ2-1 and V is TRBV29-1; D is possibly TRBD1 (6 bases). Germline V gene data show CDR1 as SQVTM and CDR2 as ANQGSEA. The CDR3 contains 13 residues. V was clipped by 6 bases and J by 3 bases, with 12 bases between them. The CDR3 spells CSVLGQYYNEQFF. The CDR3 region has the DNA TGCAGCGTCCTCGGACAGTACTACAATGAGCAGTTCTTC.

This chain uses TRBV9 with TRBJ1-2, with D perhaps TRBD1 (5 bases). This CDR3 is 16 amino acids long. Germline-derived CDR1 and CDR2 are SGDLS and YYNGEE. Trimming took 0 bases from V and 6 from J, leaving 18 bases between them. CDR3 protein: CASSVAPMGGLDGYTF. The CDR3 region has the DNA TGTGCCAGCAGCGTAGCCCCCATGGGGGGTTTGGATGGCTACACCTTC.